The 14 T cell receptor beta chains given below trace back to one sample, sequenced in a study of blood T cell repertoires in COVID-19. Method: immunoSEQ multiplex PCR; TCRdb's copy keeps in-frame clones and lacks some. Of over 200,000 clones detected, 70% to 90% appear once; the ten largest clones hold about an eighth. The sequenced material came from peripheral blood. These receptors were collected from a woman between 18 and 30 years old who had recovered from COVID-19.

The chain has TRBV2 and TRBJ2-1; no clear D. The V end was cut by 3 bases, the J end by 3 bases, with 6 bases between. Germline V gene lookup returns CDR1 SNHLY and CDR2 FYNNEI. This CDR3 region has 13 residues. The CDR3 spells CASSEGSYNEQFF. As DNA, the CDR3 is TGTGCCAGCAGTGAGGGCAGCTACAATGAGCAGTTCTTC.

The CDR3 bases are TGTGCCAGTAGCAGGGGGCTATACAATGAGCAGTTCTTC. This codes for CASSRGLYNEQFF. The chain employs TRBV19 and TRBJ2-1, with 8 nucleotides matching TRBD1. Germline CDR1 is LNHDA and CDR2 is SQIVND (reference sequence). There are 13 residues in the CDR3. Trimming cost V 6 bases and J 4 bases; bases outside gene matches: 2.

This clone was counted a single time. CDR3 amino acids: CASSFGNNGGEQYF. CDR3 DNA: TGTGCCAGCAGCTTCGGGAACAACGGGGGCGAGCAGTACTTC. This chain uses TRBV13 with TRBJ2-7; D is possibly TRBD2 (6 bases). Trimming cost V 3 bases and J 6 bases, with 15 bases left between them. CDR3 length: 14 amino acids. Germline assignment: CDR1 PRHDT and CDR2 FYEKMQ (reference sequence).

The rearrangement joins TRBV19 to TRBJ2-1; D is perhaps TRBD2 (5 bases). CDR3 length: 15 residues. The V end was cut by 4 bases, the J end by 0 bases, with 10 bases between. Germline CDR1 and CDR2: LNHDA and SQIVND (reference sequence). CDR3 protein: CASSSQADSYNEQFF. CDR3 nucleotides: TGTGCCAGTAGTAGTCAAGCGGACTCCTACAATGAGCAGTTCTTC.

The chain links TRBV30 to TRBJ2-7; D may be TRBD2 (6 bases). The CDR3 consists of 12 residues. Per the germline V gene, CDR1 is GTSNPN and CDR2 is SVGIG (reference sequence). Trimming took 2 bases from V and 4 from J, leaving 9 bases between them. The CDR3 region is CAWSFRGYEQYF. The CDR3 nucleotides read TGTGCCTGGAGTTTTCGGGGGTACGAGCAGTACTTC. The entire variable domain, with the rest obtained from reference TRBV30 and TRBJ2-7, is as follows: SQTIHQWPATLVQPVGSPLSLECTVEGTSNPNLYWYRQAAGRGLQLLFYSVGIGQISSEVPQNLSASRPQDRQFILSSKKLLLSDSGFYLCAWSFRGYEQYFGPGTRLTVT.

This chain joins TRBV30 and TRBJ2-1; D perhaps matches TRBD1 (5 bases). V gave up 0 bases and J gave up 10 bases, with 19 bases separating them. CDR1 is GTSNPN and CDR2 is SVGIG in the germline V gene (reference sequence). CDR3 length: 15 residues. CDR3 sequence reads: CAWSVYASLKGEQFF. In DNA form, the CDR3 reads TGTGCCTGGAGTGTCTATGCGTCTCTAAAGGGGGAGCAGTTCTTC.

This chain joins TRBV5-6 and TRBJ1-2; D gene uncertain. The CDR3 extends over 16 amino acids. V dropped 0 bases and J dropped 0 bases, with 12 bases sitting between them. Germline V CDR1 and CDR2: SGHDT, YYEEEE. Written as DNA, the CDR3 is TGTGCCAGCAGCTTGGCCGCGGGCCCTTCTAACTATGGCTACACCTTC. Translating it yields CASSLAAGPSNYGYTF.

The genes are TRBV3-1 (or the pseudogene TRBV3-2) and TRBJ1-5, with D unclear. V shed 1 base and J shed 6 bases, with 7 bases lying between them. Germline CDR1 LGHDT, CDR2 YNNKEL (reference sequence). This CDR3 region has 13 residues. CDR3 coding DNA: TGTGCCAGCAGCCAAGGAGTCTGTCAGCCCCAGCATTTT. Translated, it gives CASSQGVCQPQHF.

V and J are TRBV11-2 and TRBJ1-1; no reliable D call. Trimming took off 5 bases at V and 1 base at J, with 2 bases between the two ends. CDR1 SGHAT and CDR2 FQNNGV come from the germline V gene. This CDR3 spans 11 amino acids. The CDR3: CASSRNTEAFF. CDR3 DNA sequence: TGTGCCAGCAGCCGGAACACTGAAGCTTTCTTT.

This clone was detected once. CDR3 in amino acids: CASRSQQGVNEKLFF. CDR3 bases: TGTGCCAGCAGGTCCCAACAGGGGGTTAATGAAAAACTGTTTTTT. V gene TRBV5-5 combines with J gene TRBJ1-4; 8 bases map to TRBD1. V shed 5 bases and J 4 bases; nucleotides not matched to a gene: 7. This CDR3 region has 15 residues. Germline V gene sequence: CDR1 SGHKS, CDR2 YYEKEE (reference sequence). Supplemented by reference TRBV5-5 and TRBJ1-4, the full variable domain reads DAGVTQSPTHLIKTRGQQVTLRCSPISGHKSVSWYQQVLGQGPQFIFQYYEKEERGRGNFPDRFSARQFPNYSSELNVNALLLGDSALYLCASRSQQGVNEKLFFGSGTQLSVL.

This chain uses TRBV9 with TRBJ1-1; 8 bases are shared with TRBD1. This CDR3 is 15 amino acids long. Germline V gives CDR1 SGDLS, CDR2 YYNGEE. The junction had 7 bases not matched to a gene; V was cut back by 2 bases and J by 4 bases. Here the CDR3 DNA reads TGTGCCAGCAGCGTTCTGGCAGGGGGCGGCACTGAAGCTTTCTTT. Translation gives CASSVLAGGGTEAFF.

In its sample, this clone was seen a few times. This rearrangement joins TRBV7-9 to TRBJ2-2; the match to TRBD2 covers 8 bases. Per germline, CDR1 SEHNR and CDR2 FQNEAQ (reference sequence). CDR3 size: 15 residues. J was trimmed by 6 bases and V by 0 bases; bases with no gene match: 3. CDR3 in DNA: TGTGCCAGCAGCTTAGCAGCGGGAGTACCCGGGGAGCTGTTTTTT. It codes for CASSLAAGVPGELFF.

The rearrangement joins TRBV7-3 to TRBJ2-5; a weak D match, TRBD1 (5 bases). Per germline, CDR1 SGHTA and CDR2 FQGTGA. The CDR3 length is 14 residues. V was shortened by 0 bases and J by 2 bases, with 7 bases between the two germline ends. CDR3 loop: CASSLTSGQETQYF. The CDR3 nucleotides read TGTGCCAGCAGCTTAACGTCAGGGCAAGAGACCCAGTACTTC.

The chain joins TRBV30 to TRBJ1-1, with D maybe TRBD1 (5 bases). CDR3 length: 16 residues. Germline V CDR1 and CDR2: GTSNPN, SVGIG (reference sequence). V lost 5 bases to trimming and J lost 2 bases, with 21 bases between them. The CDR3 DNA reads TGTGCCTGGGACTCTCTCCGGGGGACCATAAACACTGAAGCTTTCTTT. The encoded protein is CAWDSLRGTINTEAFF. The full variable domain, its missing parts supplied by reference TRBV30 and TRBJ1-1, is SQTIHQWPATLVQPVGSPLSLECTVEGTSNPNLYWYRQAAGRGLQLLFYSVGIGQISSEVPQNLSASRPQDRQFILSSKKLLLSDSGFYLCAWDSLRGTINTEAFFGQGTRLTVV.